The following is a T cell receptor (beta chain) sequence with its context. Its specificity is unknown. This CDR3 comprises 15 residues. J lost 3 bases, V lost 6 bases, and 7 bases had no gene match. CDR1 and CDR2 from the germline V gene are DFQATT and SNEGSKA (reference sequence). This sample was taken from a study of blood T cells in healthy people across ages. General study points: Correlation between TCR beta diversity and naive T cell percentage was strong.

A sample-barcoded 5' primer and a J-beta primer mix were used in a second PCR of roughly 6 to 11 cycles. TCRdb reanalysed the 5' RACE reads using MiXCR and keeps one entry per CDR3 protein. The profile shows over 950,000 distinct CDR3 sequences, 51% of them singletons. Researchers report isolating at least 6.5 million PBMCs per sample. The chain is built from TRBV20-1 and TRBJ2-2; 10 positions agree with TRBD1. The sequenced sample consisted of blood. The clonotype was recovered from a woman between 55 and 75 years old in good health. CDR3 bases: TGCAGTGCCTCAAGGACAGGGGGGGACACCGGGGAGCTGTTTTTT. Its protein is CSASRTGGDTGELFF.